The source of this T cell receptor (beta chain) is a study of tumor-infiltrating lymphocytes in primary liver carcinoma. Whole-study context: Patients comprised men and women whose ages fell between 30 and 69 years. Study-wide findings and caveats: Bulk unsorted samples prevented comparison of CD4+ and CD8+ repertoires.

cDNA specific to TCR beta was made from 500 ng of total RNA, with a constant-region primer employed for priming. Libraries for TCR beta were built through three nested multiplex PCR rounds, which together made up a slightly modified ARM-PCR procedure. The first two PCR rounds, roughly 9 cycles each, used TRBV1-TRBV30 forward primers and a C-beta reverse primer. TCRdb recomputed calls from the multiplex PCR reads with MiXCR, one row per CDR3 protein. The sample yields about 300,000 distinct CDR3 sequences, less than 75% seen once. V was trimmed by 8 bases and J by 6 bases, leaving 17 bases between them. There are 14 residues in the CDR3. In germline, CDR1 is PRHDT, CDR2 FYEKMQ (reference sequence). Concerning this clonotype itself: Its cognate antigen is unknown.

Unsorted whole blood supplied the blood RNA, and germline DNA was isolated too. The chain carries TRBV13 and TRBJ2-1; D is unresolved. This clonotype originated in a man aged 40-49 years with primary liver carcinoma and hepatitis B virus infection. The sample taken for sequencing was peripheral blood. This CDR3 reads CASGHAGPSNEQFF. As DNA, the CDR3 is TGTGCCAGCGGCCACGCCGGGCCTTCCAATGAGCAGTTCTTC.